Listed below are T cell receptor beta chains from one sample, sequenced in a study of blood T cell repertoires in COVID-19. The protocol was immunoSEQ multiplex PCR, while the TCRdb copy is restricted to in-frame clones and leaves out a portion. The table has 150,000 or so clones, 70% to 85% seen once. The material sequenced was peripheral blood. The receptors shown here come from a man in his sixties with COVID-19, enrolled during active disease. Each CDR3 is given without its conserved first and last residue. Part of the rows lack a size; the others show once, few, many or a class for expanded clones.

j_call,v_call,clone_size,cdr3_aa
TRBJ2-5,TRBV9,-,ASSVVGGTQETQY
TRBJ1-1,TRBV5-6,few,ASSWTGGRNTEAF
TRBJ2-7,TRBV5-5,-,ASTRGLGGNLNYEQY
TRBJ2-7,TRBV30,many,AWSVYRISYEQY
TRBJ2-7,TRBV11-3,-,ASRKGGEQY
TRBJ1-2,TRBV7-3,-,ASSLGGRDLYGYT
TRBJ1-2,TRBV15,-,ATSRDGVDYGYT
TRBJ2-3,TRBV7-9,-,ATIQGFRTDTQY
TRBJ1-2,TRBV27,few,ASSLSIGETGVYGYT
TRBJ2-3,TRBV10-3,-,AISERGSLADTQY
TRBJ1-1,TRBV4-2,few,ASSLGTGGLTEAF
TRBJ1-5,TRBV19,-,ASSIWGRGGLNQPQH
TRBJ1-5,TRBV2,-,ASSSGGSNQPQH
TRBJ2-5,TRBV24-1,-,ATSDTSAPALTTQETQY
TRBJ2-3,TRBV29-1,-,SVQGQASTDTQY
TRBJ2-5,TRBV24-1,-,ATARAAGAETQY
TRBJ1-2,TRBV6-5,-,ASSYSRQGHYGYT
TRBJ1-5,TRBV28,-,ASSSSPGTSQPQH
TRBJ1-5,TRBV6-5,-,ASRWFRPGNQPQH
TRBJ1-1,TRBV19,-,ASSPITFGQGTPEAF
TRBJ2-7,TRBV5-6,-,ASSEYGTGNYEQY
TRBJ2-7,TRBV7-2,-,ASSPDRGRNYEQY
TRBJ2-2,TRBV7-6,-,ASSFGLAGVAGELF
TRBJ1-6,TRBV18,once,ASSIQGSNSPLH
TRBJ1-1,TRBV18,once,ATGGQLNTEAF
TRBJ1-5,TRBV11-3,few,ASSLDPRYLNQPQH
TRBJ2-1,TRBV6-2/TRBV6-3,-,ASSYASRLNEQF
TRBJ2-7,TRBV19,-,ASRGGGYEQY
TRBJ1-4,TRBV14,-,ASSPRTGREKLF
TRBJ2-1,TRBV10-3,-,AISVFPGFWRRTYNEQF
TRBJ1-1,TRBV18,-,ASSPQGNTEAF
TRBJ2-1,TRBV4-3,-,ASSQGTGEYNEQF
TRBJ2-7,TRBV18,-,ASSPGTGNTYEQY
TRBJ1-1,TRBV9,-,ASSPRVGNTEAF
TRBJ1-5,TRBV19,-,ASSGRESNQPQH
TRBJ1-5,TRBV6-6,-,ASRPDSLHQPQH
TRBJ1-6,TRBV5-8,-,ASSFGQIWSPLH
TRBJ1-2,TRBV7-3,-,ASSANPGQGARGYT
TRBJ2-7,TRBV7-2,-,ASRGRSYEQY
TRBJ1-3,TRBV11-2,-,ASSSYRGNTIY
TRBJ2-7,TRBV6-2/TRBV6-3,-,ASSSAGGGSYEQY
TRBJ2-7,TRBV4-3,once,ASSQEELADYEQY
TRBJ1-1,TRBV2,-,ASSEGWGTVMNTEAF
TRBJ1-2,TRBV11-2,once,ASTQGVYGYT
TRBJ1-4,TRBV7-9,-,ASSRSGTATNEKLF
TRBJ1-2,TRBV5-5,once,ASSFKQGQGSGYT
TRBJ2-2,TRBV7-3,-,ASSLGRVNTGELF